Listed below are T cell receptor beta chains from one sample, sequenced in a study of graft-versus-host responses after intestinal transplantation. The table came from immunoSEQ multiplex PCR; TCRdb's copy has only in-frame clones and leaves some out. This sample yields about 70,000 clones, of which 85% to 90% are seen a single time; roughly 4% belongs to the top ten. Their recognized antigens are unknown. This specimen was unstimulated CD8+ T cells sorted from spleen or lymph node cells, taken before transplant. The source is a human donor who was the organ donor for an intestinal transplant. CDR3s include the opening cysteine and the closing phenylalanine or tryptophan. D genes are given only for firm matches. Some rows mark clone size as missing; the rest say once, few, many or name a class of expanded clone.

cdr3_aa	cdr3_nt	v_call	clone_size	d_call	j_call
CASSVGGGMNTEAFF	TGTGCCAGCAGCGTAGGTGGAGGGATGAACACTGAAGCTTTCTTT	TRBV9	NA	NA	TRBJ1-1
CSAGGQRILAGETDTQYF	TGCAGCGCCGGGGGCCAGAGAATACTAGCGGGGGAAACAGATACGCAGTATTTT	TRBV29-1	once	TRBD2	TRBJ2-3
CISGLSIEAFF	TGTATCTCGGGACTATCAATTGAAGCTTTCTTT	TRBV7-9	NA	NA	TRBJ1-1
CASSSGQYSSTDTQYF	TGTGCCAGCAGTTCCGGACAGTATTCTAGCACAGATACGCAGTATTTT	TRBV28	NA	NA	TRBJ2-3
CASSLSQRGNTEAFF	TGTGCCAGCAGTTTATCGCAGCGGGGGAACACTGAAGCTTTCTTT	TRBV27	once	NA	TRBJ1-1
CASSFGGPDTQYF	TGCGCCAGCAGCTTCGGGGGGCCAGATACGCAGTATTTT	TRBV5-1	NA	NA	TRBJ2-3
CASSQIIEGGTYGYTF	TGTGCCAGCAGCCAAATCATAGAAGGGGGTACCTATGGCTACACCTTC	TRBV4-2	NA	NA	TRBJ1-2
CASSAKGTGGVNEQFF	TGTGCCAGCAGCGCTAAAGGGACAGGGGGGGTAAATGAGCAGTTCTTC	TRBV9	NA	TRBD1	TRBJ2-1
CSVEVQTYPADTQYF	TGCAGCGTTGAGGTACAGACCTATCCCGCAGATACGCAGTATTTT	TRBV29-1	NA	NA	TRBJ2-3
CASSPVGDTGELFF	TGTGCCAGCAGCCCCGTAGGGGACACCGGGGAGCTGTTTTTT	TRBV6-4	NA	NA	TRBJ2-2
CASSGGLPSDEQFF	TGTGCCAGCAGTGGGGGCCTCCCCAGCGATGAGCAGTTCTTC	TRBV6-5	NA	NA	TRBJ2-1
CASSPNSGGGEQFF	TGTGCCAGCAGCCCGAATAGCGGGGGGGGTGAGCAGTTCTTC	TRBV4-2	NA	TRBD2	TRBJ2-1
CASSHPGQGSESSYNSPLHF	TGTGCCAGCAGTCACCCGGGACAGGGGTCCGAGAGCTCCTATAATTCACCCCTCCACTTT	TRBV2	NA	TRBD1	TRBJ1-6
CASSQDSAGNYGYTF	TGTGCCAGCAGCCAAGATTCTGCGGGGAACTATGGCTACACCTTC	TRBV4-2	NA	NA	TRBJ1-2
CASSLYRDSSTDTQYF	TGTGCCAGCAGTTTATATCGAGATTCTAGCACAGATACGCAGTATTTT	TRBV28	NA	NA	TRBJ2-3
CASSLVFVGVSGELDEQFF	TGTGCCAGCAGCTTGGTCTTTGTCGGGGTCTCAGGTGAGTTGGATGAGCAGTTCTTC	TRBV5-6	once	NA	TRBJ2-1
CASSPGQGRAHGYTF	TGTGCCAGCAGTCCGGGACAGGGTAGGGCCCATGGCTACACCTTC	TRBV28	once	TRBD1	TRBJ1-2
CASSLAVPSSYNEQFF	TGTGCCAGCAGTTTGGCTGTCCCCAGCTCCTACAATGAGCAGTTCTTC	TRBV28	NA	NA	TRBJ2-1
CASSVEGDVGSPLHF	TGTGCCAGCAGCGTAGAAGGGGATGTCGGTTCACCCCTCCACTTT	TRBV9	NA	NA	TRBJ1-6
CASSLQGEAFF	TGTGCCAGCAGTCTACAGGGGGAAGCTTTCTTT	TRBV13	NA	TRBD1	TRBJ1-1
CAISEGQGANSPLHF	TGTGCCATCAGTGAAGGACAGGGTGCCAATTCACCCCTCCACTTT	TRBV10-3	NA	TRBD1	TRBJ1-6
CASSYQGTNTEAFF	TGTGCCAGCAGTTACCAGGGGACGAACACTGAAGCTTTCTTT	TRBV27	NA	NA	TRBJ1-1
CASSPGGDEAFF	TGTGCCAGCAGTCCGGGCGGGGATGAAGCTTTCTTT	TRBV5-4	NA	NA	TRBJ1-1
CASSYTAPGETQYF	TGTGCCAGCAGTTATACAGCCCCTGGGGAGACCCAGTACTTC	TRBV6-6	NA	NA	TRBJ2-5
CASSAGDNYQPQHF	TGTGCCAGCAGTGCAGGGGACAACTATCAGCCCCAGCATTTT	TRBV6-1	NA	NA	TRBJ1-5
CASSLRQTQETQYF	TGCGCCAGCAGCTTGAGACAGACCCAAGAGACCCAGTACTTC	TRBV5-1	NA	NA	TRBJ2-5
CASSRPTGSTEAFF	TGTGCCAGCTCCCGGCCCACAGGGAGTACTGAAGCTTTCTTT	TRBV18	NA	NA	TRBJ1-1
CASSPTLPDSNTDTQYF	TGTGCCAGCAGTCCAACGTTGCCGGACTCGAACACAGATACGCAGTATTTT	TRBV27	NA	NA	TRBJ2-3
CASSSIAGSTDTQYF	TGTGCCAGCAGTTCGATAGCGGGGAGCACAGATACGCAGTATTTT	TRBV27	NA	TRBD2	TRBJ2-3
CASSRDRSNSPLHF	TGCGCCAGCAGTCGGGACAGGTCCAATTCACCCCTCCACTTT	TRBV10-1	NA	TRBD1	TRBJ1-6
CASSQEGLQGMNSPLHF	TGCGCCAGCAGCCAAGAGGGCCTTCAGGGAATGAATTCACCCCTCCACTTT	TRBV4-1	NA	NA	TRBJ1-6
CASNPGTDQETQYF	TGTGCCAGCAACCCCGGGACAGACCAAGAGACCCAGTACTTC	TRBV6-4	NA	TRBD1	TRBJ2-5
CASSYSAPTKNSPLHF	TGTGCCAGCAGTTACTCAGCCCCAACCAAGAATTCACCCCTCCACTTT	TRBV6-6	NA	NA	TRBJ1-6
CASTAGTSGGAGRVTDTQYF	TGCGCCAGCACCGCCGGGACTAGCGGGGGGGCCGGTCGGGTTACAGATACGCAGTATTTT	TRBV4-3	NA	TRBD2	TRBJ2-3
CASSDIGGGTGELFF	TGTGCCAGCAGTGATATAGGGGGGGGCACCGGGGAGCTGTTTTTT	TRBV25-1	NA	NA	TRBJ2-2
CASSGGQSSTDTQYF	TGTGCCAGCAGTGGAGGACAGTCTAGCACAGATACGCAGTATTTT	TRBV2	NA	NA	TRBJ2-3
CASSPGNGAREKLFF	TGTGCCAGCAGCCCCGGCAATGGGGCTAGGGAAAAACTGTTTTTT	TRBV7-6	few	NA	TRBJ1-4
CASSLPDGGTEAFF	TGTGCCAGCAGTTTGCCAGACGGGGGTACTGAAGCTTTCTTT	TRBV28	NA	NA	TRBJ1-1
CSVEDSSNEQFF	TGCAGCGTTGAAGATAGCAGTAATGAGCAGTTCTTC	TRBV29-1	few	NA	TRBJ2-1
CASTTGMKNEQFF	TGTGCCAGTACGACAGGGATGAAAAATGAGCAGTTCTTC	TRBV6-5	NA	TRBD1	TRBJ2-1
CASSPTAVYGYTF	TGTGCCAGCTCTCCTACTGCGGTCTATGGCTACACCTTC	TRBV27	NA	NA	TRBJ1-2
CASSVVLTSEDLVNYNEQFF	TGTGCCAGCAGCGTAGTATTAACTAGCGAAGATCTGGTTAATTACAATGAGCAGTTCTTC	TRBV9	once	TRBD2	TRBJ2-1
CASSLALGGNTEAFF	TGTGCCAGCAGCTTAGCGCTTGGAGGTAACACTGAAGCTTTCTTT	TRBV11-1	NA	NA	TRBJ1-1
CASSAYNQPQHF	TGTGCCAGCAGCGCCTACAATCAGCCCCAGCATTTT	TRBV7-6	NA	NA	TRBJ1-5
CASSPQRGVGPDTQYF	TGTGCCAGCAGCCCCCAAAGGGGTGTAGGCCCAGATACGCAGTATTTT	TRBV13	NA	NA	TRBJ2-3
CASSYTPQGNTEAFF	TGTGCCAGCAGTTATACCCCACAGGGGAACACTGAAGCTTTCTTT	TRBV6-5	NA	NA	TRBJ1-1
CASSGGKRDGYTF	TGTGCCAGCAGCGGAGGGAAGAGAGATGGCTACACCTTC	TRBV6-6	NA	NA	TRBJ1-2